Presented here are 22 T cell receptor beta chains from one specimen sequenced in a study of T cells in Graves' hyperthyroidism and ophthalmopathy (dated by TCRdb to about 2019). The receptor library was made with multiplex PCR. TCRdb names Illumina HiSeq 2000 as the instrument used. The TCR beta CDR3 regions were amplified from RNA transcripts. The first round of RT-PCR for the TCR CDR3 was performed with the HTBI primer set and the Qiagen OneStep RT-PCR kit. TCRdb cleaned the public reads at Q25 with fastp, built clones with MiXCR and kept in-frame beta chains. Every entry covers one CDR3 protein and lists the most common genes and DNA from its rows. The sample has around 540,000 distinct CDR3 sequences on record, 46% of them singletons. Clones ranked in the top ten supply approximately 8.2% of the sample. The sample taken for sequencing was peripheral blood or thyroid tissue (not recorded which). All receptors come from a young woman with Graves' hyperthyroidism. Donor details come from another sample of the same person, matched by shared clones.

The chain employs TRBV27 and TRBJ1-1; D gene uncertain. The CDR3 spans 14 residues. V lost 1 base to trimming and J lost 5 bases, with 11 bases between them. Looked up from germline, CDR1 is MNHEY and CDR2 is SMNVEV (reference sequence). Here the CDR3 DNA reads TGTGCCAGCAGTTTATTCGGAGAGCGGACTGAAGCTTTCTTT. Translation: CASSLFGERTEAFF.

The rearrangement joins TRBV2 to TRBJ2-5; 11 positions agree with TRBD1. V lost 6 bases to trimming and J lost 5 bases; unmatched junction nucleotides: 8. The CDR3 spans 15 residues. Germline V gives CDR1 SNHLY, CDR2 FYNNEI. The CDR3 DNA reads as TGTGCCAGCAGCAAAAGGACAGGGGGCAGGGAGACCCAGTACTTC. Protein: CASSKRTGGRETQYF.

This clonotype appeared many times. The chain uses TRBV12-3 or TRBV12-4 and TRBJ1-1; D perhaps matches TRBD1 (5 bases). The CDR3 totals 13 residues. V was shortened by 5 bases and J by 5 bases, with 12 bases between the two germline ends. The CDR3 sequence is CASSILGPTEAFF. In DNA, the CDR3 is TGTGCCAGCAGTATCCTGGGGCCAACTGAAGCTTTCTTT.

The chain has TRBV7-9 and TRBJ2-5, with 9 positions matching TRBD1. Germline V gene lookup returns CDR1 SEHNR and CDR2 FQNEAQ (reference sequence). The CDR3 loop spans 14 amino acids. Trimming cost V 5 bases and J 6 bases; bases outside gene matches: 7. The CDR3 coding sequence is TGTGCCAGCAGCAACCTACAGGGGGCGAAGACCCAGTACTTC. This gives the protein CASSNLQGAKTQYF. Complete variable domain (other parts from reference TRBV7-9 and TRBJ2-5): DTGVSQNPRHKITKRGQNVTFRCDPISEHNRLYWYRQTLGQGPEFLTYFQNEAQLEKSRLLSDRFSAERPKGSFSTLEIQRTEQGDSAMYLCASSNLQGAKTQYFGPGTRLLVL.

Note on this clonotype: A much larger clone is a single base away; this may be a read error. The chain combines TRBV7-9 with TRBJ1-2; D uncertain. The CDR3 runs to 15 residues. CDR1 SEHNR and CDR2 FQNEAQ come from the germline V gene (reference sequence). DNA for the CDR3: TGTGCCAGCAGCTTAGTGGTAGGCACTAACCATGGCTACACCTTC. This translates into CASSLVVGTNHGYTF.

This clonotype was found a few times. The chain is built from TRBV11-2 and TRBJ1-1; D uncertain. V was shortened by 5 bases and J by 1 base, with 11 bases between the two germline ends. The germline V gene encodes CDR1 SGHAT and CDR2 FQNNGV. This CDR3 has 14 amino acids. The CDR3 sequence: CASSHARPNTEAFF. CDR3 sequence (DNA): TGTGCCAGCAGCCACGCGAGGCCGAACACTGAAGCTTTCTTT.

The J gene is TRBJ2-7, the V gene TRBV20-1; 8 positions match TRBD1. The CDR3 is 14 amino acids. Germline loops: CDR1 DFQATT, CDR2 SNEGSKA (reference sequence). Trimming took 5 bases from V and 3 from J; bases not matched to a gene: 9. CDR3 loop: CSACLQGVLYEQYF. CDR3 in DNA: TGCAGTGCTTGCTTACAGGGGGTCCTCTACGAGCAGTACTTC.

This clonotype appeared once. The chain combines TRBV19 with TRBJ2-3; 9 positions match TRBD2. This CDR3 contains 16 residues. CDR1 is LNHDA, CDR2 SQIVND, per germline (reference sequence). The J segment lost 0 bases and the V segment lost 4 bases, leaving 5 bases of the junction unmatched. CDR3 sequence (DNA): TGTGCCAGTAGTACTTGGACTAGCGCGAGCACAGATACGCAGTATTTT. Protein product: CASSTWTSASTDTQYF.

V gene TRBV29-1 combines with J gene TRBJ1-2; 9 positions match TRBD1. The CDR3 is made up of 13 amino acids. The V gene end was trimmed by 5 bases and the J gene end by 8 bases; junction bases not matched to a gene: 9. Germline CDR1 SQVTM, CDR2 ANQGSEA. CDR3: CSVPRTGDHGYTF. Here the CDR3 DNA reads TGCAGCGTTCCTAGGACAGGGGATCACGGCTACACCTTC. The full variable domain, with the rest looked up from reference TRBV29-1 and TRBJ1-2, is SAVISQKPSRDICQRGTSLTIQCQVDSQVTMMFWYRQQPGQSLTLIATANQGSEATYESGFVIDKFPISRPNLTFSTLTVSNMSPEDSSIYLCSVPRTGDHGYTFGSGTRLTVV.

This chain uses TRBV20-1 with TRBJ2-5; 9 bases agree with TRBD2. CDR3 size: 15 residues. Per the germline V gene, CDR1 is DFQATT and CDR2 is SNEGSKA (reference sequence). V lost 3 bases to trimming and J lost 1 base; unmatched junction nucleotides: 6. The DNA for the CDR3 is TGCAGTGCTAGCTTAGCGGGAGCGCCCCAAGAGACCCAGTACTTC. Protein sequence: CSASLAGAPQETQYF.

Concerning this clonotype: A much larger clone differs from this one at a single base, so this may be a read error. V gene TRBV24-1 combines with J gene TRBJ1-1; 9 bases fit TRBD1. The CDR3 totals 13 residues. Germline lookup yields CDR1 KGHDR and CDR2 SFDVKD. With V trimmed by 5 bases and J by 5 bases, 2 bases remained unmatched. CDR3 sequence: CATSGQGVTEAFF. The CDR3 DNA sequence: TGTGCCACCAGTGGACAGGGGGTGACTGAAGCTTTCTTT.

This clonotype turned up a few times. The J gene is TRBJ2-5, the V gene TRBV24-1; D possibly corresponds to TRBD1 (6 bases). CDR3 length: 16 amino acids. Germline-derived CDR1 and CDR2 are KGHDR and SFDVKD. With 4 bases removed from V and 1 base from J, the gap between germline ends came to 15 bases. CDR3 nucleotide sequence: TGTGCCACCAGTGACCCTGGACAGCCGAGCCAAGAGACCCAGTACTTC. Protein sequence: CATSDPGQPSQETQYF.

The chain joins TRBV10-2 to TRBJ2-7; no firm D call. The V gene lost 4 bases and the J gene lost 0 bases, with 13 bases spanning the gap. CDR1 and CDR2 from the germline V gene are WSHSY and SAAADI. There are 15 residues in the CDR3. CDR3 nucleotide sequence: TGCGCCAGCAGTGTTGGTAGGGCAGGCTCCTACGAGCAGTACTTC. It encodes CASSVGRAGSYEQYF.

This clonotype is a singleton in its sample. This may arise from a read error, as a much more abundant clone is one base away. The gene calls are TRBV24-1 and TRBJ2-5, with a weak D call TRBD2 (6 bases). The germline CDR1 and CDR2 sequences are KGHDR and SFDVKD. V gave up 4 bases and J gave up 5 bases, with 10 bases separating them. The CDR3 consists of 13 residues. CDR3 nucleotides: TGTGCCACCAGTGAGGAGGGGCTCGAGACCCAGTACTTC. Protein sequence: CATSEEGLETQYF.

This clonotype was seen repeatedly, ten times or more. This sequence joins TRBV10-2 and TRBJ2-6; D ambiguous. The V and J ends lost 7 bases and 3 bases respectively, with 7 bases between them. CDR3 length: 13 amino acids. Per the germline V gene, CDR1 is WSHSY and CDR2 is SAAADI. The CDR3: CASTFSGANVLTF. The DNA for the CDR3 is TGCGCCAGCACCTTTAGTGGGGCCAACGTCCTGACTTTC.

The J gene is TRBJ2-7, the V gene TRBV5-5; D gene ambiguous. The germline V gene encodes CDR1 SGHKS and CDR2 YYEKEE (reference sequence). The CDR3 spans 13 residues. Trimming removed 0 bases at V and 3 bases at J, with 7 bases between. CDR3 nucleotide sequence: TGTGCCAGCAGCTTGGACGACGGCTACGAGCAGTACTTC. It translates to CASSLDDGYEQYF.

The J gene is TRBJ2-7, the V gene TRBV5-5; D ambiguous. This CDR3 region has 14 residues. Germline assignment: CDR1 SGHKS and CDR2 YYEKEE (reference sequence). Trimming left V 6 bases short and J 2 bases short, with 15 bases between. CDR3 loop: CASTRQDGPYEQYF. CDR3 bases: TGTGCCAGCACCCGCCAGGACGGTCCCTACGAGCAGTACTTC.

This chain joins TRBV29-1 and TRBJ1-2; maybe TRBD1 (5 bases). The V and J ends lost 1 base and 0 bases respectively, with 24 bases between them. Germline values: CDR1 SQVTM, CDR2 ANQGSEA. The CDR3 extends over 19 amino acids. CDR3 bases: TGCAGCGTTGAAGCCGTCGAACATCCCGGGACCGAACCTAACTATGGCTACACCTTC. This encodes CSVEAVEHPGTEPNYGYTF.

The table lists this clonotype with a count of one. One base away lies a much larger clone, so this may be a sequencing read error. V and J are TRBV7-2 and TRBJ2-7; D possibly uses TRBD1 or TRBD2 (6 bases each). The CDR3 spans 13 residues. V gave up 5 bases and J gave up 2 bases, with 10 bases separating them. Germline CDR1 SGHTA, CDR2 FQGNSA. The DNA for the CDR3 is TGTGCCAGCAGCAAAGGGGGGACCTACGAGCAGTACTTC. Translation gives CASSKGGTYEQYF. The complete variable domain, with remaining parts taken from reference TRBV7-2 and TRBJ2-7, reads GAGVSQSPSNKVTEKGKDVELRCDPISGHTALYWYRQSLGQGLEFLIYFQGNSAPDKSGLPSDRFSAERTGGSVSTLTIQRTQQEDSAVYLCASSKGGTYEQYFGPGTRLTVT.

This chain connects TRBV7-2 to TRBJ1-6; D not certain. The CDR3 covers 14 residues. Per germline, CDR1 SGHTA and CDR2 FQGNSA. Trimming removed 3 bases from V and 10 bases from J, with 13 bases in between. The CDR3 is CASSLVSGSSPLHF. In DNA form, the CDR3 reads TGTGCCAGCAGCTTGGTTTCGGGGAGCTCACCCCTCCACTTT. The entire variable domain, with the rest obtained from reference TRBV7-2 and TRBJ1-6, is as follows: GAGVSQSPSNKVTEKGKDVELRCDPISGHTALYWYRQSLGQGLEFLIYFQGNSAPDKSGLPSDRFSAERTGGSVSTLTIQRTQQEDSAVYLCASSLVSGSSPLHFGNGTRLTVT.

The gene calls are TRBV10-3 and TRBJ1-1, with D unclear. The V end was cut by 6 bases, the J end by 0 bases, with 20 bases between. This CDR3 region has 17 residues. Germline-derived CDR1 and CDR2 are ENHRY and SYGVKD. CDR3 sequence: CAIRPPGRARMNTEAFF. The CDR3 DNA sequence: TGTGCCATCAGACCACCGGGCCGGGCACGCATGAACACTGAAGCTTTCTTT.

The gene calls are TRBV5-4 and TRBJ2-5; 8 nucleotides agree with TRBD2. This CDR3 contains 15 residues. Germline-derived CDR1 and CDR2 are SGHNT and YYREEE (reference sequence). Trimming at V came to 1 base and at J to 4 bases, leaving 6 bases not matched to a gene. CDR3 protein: CASSLSRGGTETQYF. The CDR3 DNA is TGTGCCAGCAGCTTGTCCCGGGGGGGCACAGAGACCCAGTACTTC.